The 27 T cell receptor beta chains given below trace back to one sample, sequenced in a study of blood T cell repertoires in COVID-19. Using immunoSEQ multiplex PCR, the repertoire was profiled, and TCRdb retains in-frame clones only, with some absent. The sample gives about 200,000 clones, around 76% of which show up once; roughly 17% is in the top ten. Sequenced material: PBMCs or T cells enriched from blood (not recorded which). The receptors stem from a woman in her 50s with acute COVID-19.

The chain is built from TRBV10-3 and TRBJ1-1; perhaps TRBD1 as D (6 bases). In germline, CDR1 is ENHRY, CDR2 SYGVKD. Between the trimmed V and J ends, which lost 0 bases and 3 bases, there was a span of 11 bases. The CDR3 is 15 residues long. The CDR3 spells CAISESPGAHTEAFF. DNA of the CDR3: TGTGCCATCAGTGAGTCTCCAGGGGCGCACACTGAAGCTTTCTTT.

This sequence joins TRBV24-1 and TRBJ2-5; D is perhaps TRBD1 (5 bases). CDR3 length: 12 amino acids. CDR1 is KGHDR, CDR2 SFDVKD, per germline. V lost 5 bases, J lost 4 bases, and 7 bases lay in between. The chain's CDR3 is CATSAQGETQYF. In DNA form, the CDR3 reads TGTGCCACCAGTGCCCAGGGAGAGACCCAGTACTTC.

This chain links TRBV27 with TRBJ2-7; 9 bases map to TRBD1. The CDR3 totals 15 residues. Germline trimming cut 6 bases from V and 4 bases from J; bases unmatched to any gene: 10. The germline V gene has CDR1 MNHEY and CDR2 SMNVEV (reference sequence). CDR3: CASSPGQGSRYEQYV. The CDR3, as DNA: TGTGCCAGCAGCCCTGGACAGGGGAGCAGGTACGAGCAGTACGTC.

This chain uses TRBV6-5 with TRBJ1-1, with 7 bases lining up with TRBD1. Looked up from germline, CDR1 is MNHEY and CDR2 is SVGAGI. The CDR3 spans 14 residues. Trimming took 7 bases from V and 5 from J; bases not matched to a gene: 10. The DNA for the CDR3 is TGTGCCAGCACCCTTCAGGAGGGGGCGACTGAAGCTTTCTTT. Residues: CASTLQEGATEAFF.

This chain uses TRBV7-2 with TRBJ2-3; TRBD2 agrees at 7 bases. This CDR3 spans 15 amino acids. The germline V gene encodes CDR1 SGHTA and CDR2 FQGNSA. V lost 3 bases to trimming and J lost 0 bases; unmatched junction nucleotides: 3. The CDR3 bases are TGTGCCAGCAGCTTCAGCGGGGTTAGCACAGATACGCAGTATTTT. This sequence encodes CASSFSGVSTDTQYF.

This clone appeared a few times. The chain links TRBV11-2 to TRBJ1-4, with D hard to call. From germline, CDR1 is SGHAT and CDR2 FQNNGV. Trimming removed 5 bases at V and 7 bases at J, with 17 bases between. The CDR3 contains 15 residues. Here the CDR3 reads CASSPPLGQPEKLFF. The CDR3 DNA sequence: TGTGCCAGCAGCCCACCCCTGGGCCAGCCTGAAAAACTGTTTTTT.

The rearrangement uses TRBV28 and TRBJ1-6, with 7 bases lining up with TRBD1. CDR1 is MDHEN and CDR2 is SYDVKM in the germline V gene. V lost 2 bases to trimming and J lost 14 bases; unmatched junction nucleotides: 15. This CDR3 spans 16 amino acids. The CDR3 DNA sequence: TGTGCCAGCAGTTTAGGTGGGGGACAGAGGGTCTTAGCCCTCCACTTT. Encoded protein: CASSLGGGQRVLALHF.

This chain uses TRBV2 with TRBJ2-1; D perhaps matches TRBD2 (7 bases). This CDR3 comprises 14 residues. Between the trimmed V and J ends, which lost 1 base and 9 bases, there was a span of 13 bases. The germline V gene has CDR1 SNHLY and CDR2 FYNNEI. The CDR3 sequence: CASSEVLGGGEQFF. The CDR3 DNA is TGTGCCAGCAGTGAAGTGTTAGGGGGGGGTGAGCAGTTCTTC.

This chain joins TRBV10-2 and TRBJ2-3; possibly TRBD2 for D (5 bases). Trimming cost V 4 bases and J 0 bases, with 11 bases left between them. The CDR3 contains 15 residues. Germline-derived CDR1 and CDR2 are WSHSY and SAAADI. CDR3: CASSVLGPSTDTQYF. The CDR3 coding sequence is TGCGCCAGCAGTGTACTAGGACCTAGCACAGATACGCAGTATTTT.

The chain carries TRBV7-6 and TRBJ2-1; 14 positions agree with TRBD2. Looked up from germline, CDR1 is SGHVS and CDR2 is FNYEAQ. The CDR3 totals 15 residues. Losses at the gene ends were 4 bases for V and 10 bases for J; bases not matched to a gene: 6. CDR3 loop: CASSSPGLAGVEQFF. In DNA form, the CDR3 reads TGTGCCAGCAGCTCACCGGGACTAGCGGGGGTAGAGCAGTTCTTC.

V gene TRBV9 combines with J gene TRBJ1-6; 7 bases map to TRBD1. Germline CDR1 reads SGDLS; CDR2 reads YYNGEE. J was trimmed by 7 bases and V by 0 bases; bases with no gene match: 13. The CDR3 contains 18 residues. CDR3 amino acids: CASSVEGSTGVRNSPLHF. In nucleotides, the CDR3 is TGTGCCAGCAGCGTAGAGGGGAGCACAGGGGTGCGGAATTCACCCCTCCACTTT. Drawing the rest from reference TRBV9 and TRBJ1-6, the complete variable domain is DSGVTQTPKHLITATGQRVTLRCSPRSGDLSVYWYQQSLDQGLQFLIQYYNGEERAKGNILERFSAQQFPDLHSELNLSSLELGDSALYFCASSVEGSTGVRNSPLHFGNGTRLTVT.

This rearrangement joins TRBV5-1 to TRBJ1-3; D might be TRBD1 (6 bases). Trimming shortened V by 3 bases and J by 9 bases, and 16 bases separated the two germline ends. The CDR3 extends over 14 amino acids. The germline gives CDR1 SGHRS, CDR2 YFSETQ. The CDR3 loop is CASSSGTRDVTIYF. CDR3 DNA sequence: TGCGCCAGCAGCTCGGGGACACGGGATGTCACCATATATTTT.

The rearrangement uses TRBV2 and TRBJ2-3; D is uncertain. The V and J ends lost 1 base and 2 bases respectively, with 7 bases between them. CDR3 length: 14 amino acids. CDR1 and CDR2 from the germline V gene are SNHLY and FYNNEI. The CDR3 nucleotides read TGTGCCAGCAGTGAAGGGCTTCCCACAGATACGCAGTATTTT. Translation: CASSEGLPTDTQYF.

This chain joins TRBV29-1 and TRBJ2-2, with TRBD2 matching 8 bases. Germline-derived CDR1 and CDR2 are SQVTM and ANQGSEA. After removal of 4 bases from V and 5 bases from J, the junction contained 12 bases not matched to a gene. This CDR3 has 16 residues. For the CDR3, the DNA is TGCAGCGTTGTGTTCGCCCGGGGGGGGTTAACCGGGGAGCTGTTTTTT. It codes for CSVVFARGGLTGELFF.

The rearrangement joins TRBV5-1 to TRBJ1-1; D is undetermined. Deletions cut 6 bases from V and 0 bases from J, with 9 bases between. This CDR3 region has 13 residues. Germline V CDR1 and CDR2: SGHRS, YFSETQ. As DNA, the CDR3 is TGCGCCAGCAACACCGGGATGAACACTGAAGCTTTCTTT. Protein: CASNTGMNTEAFF.

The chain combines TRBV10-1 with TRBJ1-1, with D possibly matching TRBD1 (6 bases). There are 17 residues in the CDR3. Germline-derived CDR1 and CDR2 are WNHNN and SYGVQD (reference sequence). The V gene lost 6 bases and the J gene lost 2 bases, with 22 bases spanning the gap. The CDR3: CASRLHDRKPKNTEAFF. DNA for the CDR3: TGCGCCAGCAGACTTCATGACAGGAAACCTAAAAACACTGAAGCTTTCTTT.

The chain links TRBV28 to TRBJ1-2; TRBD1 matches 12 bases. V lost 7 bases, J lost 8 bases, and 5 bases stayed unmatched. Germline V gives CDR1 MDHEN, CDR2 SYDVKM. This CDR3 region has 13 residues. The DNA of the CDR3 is TGTGCCAGCATCGGGGACAGGGGGCCCGGCTACACCTTC. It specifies CASIGDRGPGYTF.

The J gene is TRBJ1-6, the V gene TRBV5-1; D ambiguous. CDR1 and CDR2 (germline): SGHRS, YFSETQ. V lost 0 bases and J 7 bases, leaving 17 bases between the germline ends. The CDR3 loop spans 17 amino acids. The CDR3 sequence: CASSLDAGRVGNSPLHF. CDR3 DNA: TGCGCCAGCAGCTTGGATGCTGGGAGAGTCGGGAATTCACCCCTCCACTTT.

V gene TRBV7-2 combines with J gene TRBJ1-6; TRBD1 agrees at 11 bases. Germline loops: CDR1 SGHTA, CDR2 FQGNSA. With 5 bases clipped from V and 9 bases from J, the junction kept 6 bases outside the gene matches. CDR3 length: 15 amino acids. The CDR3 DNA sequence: TGTGCCAGCAGCACCCCGGGACAGGGGGGTTCACCCCTCCACTTT. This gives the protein CASSTPGQGGSPLHF.

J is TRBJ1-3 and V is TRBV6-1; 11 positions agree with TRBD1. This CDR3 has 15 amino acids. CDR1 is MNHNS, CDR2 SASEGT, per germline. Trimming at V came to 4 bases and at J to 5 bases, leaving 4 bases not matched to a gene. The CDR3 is CASSAGQGARNTIYF. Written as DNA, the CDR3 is TGTGCCAGCAGTGCCGGACAGGGGGCTAGAAACACCATATATTTT.

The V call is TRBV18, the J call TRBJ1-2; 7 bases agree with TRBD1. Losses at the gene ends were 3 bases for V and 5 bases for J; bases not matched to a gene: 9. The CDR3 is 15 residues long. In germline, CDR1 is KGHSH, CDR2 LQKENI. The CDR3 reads CASSPHPGQSYGYTF. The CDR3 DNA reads TGTGCCAGCTCACCTCACCCGGGACAGAGTTATGGCTACACCTTC.

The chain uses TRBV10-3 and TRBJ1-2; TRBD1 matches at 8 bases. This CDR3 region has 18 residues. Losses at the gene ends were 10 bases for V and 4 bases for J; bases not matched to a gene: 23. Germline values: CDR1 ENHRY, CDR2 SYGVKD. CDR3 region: CATLTGAQISKTSYGYTF. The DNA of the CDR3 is TGTGCCACATTGACAGGGGCTCAGATTTCAAAAACTTCCTATGGCTACACCTTC.

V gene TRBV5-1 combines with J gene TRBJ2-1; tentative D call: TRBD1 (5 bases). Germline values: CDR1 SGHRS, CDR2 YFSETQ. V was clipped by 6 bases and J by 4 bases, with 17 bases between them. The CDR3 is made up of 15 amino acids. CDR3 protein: CASKMVAGSYNEQFF. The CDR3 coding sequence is TGCGCCAGCAAAATGGTGGCAGGGTCGTACAATGAGCAGTTCTTC.

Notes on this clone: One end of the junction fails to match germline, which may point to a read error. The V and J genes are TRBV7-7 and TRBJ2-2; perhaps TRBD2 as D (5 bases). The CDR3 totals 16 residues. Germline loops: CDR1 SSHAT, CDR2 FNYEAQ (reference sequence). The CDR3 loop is CASSLEAGSNTGELFF. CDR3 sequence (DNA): TGTGCTAGCAGCTTAGAGGCGGGCTCGAACACCGGGGAGCTGTTTTTT.

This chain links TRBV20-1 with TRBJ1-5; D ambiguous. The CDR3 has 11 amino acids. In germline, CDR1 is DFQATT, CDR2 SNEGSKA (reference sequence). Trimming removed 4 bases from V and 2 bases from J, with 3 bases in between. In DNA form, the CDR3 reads TGCAGTGCTACAGGCAATCAGCCCCAGCATTTT. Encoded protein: CSATGNQPQHF.

The CDR3 DNA reads TGTGCCAGCAGTGTGGTGCGTAGACTAGCGGGGGTGAATGAGCAGTTCTTC. It is translated as CASSVVRRLAGVNEQFF. The chain couples TRBV6-1 to TRBJ2-1; 12 positions match TRBD2. Germline V gene lookup returns CDR1 MNHNS and CDR2 SASEGT. The J segment lost 7 bases and the V segment lost 4 bases, leaving 11 bases of the junction unmatched. CDR3 length equals 17 residues.

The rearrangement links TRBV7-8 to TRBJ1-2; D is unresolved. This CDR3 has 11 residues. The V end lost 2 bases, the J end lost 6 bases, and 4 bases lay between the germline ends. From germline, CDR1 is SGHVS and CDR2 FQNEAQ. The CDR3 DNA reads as TGTGCCAGCAGCTTAAGAGATGGCTACACCTTC. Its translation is CASSLRDGYTF.